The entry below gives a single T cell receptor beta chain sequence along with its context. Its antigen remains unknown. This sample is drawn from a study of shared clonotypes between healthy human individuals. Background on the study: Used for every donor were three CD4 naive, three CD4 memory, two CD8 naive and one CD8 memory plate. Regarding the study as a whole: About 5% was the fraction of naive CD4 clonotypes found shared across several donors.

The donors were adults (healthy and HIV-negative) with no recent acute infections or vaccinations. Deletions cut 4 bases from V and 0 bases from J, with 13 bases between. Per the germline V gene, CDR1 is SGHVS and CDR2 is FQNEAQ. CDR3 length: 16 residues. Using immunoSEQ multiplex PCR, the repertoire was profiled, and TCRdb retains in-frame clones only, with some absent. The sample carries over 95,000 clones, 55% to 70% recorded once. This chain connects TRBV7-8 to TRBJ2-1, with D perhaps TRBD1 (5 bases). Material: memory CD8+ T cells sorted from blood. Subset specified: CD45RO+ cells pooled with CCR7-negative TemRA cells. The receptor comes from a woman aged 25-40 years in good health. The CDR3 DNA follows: TGTGCCAGCAGCTCATGGGGCGAGAGCTCCTACAATGAGCAGTTCTTC. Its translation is CASSSWGESSYNEQFF.